These 24 T cell receptor beta chains were sequenced from one sample in a study of blood T cell repertoires in COVID-19. TCRdb's copy holds only in-frame clones and misses some; the assay was immunoSEQ multiplex PCR. This sample yields 290,000 or so clones, of which 86% are seen a single time; approximately 2.4% belongs to the top ten. The sample comprised PBMCs or T cells enriched from blood (not recorded which). These receptors came from a young woman who had recovered from COVID-19.

The chain has TRBV7-2 and TRBJ2-2; no firm D call. CDR1 is SGHTA, CDR2 FQGNSA, per germline. The V and J ends lost 1 base and 7 bases respectively, with 7 bases between them. The CDR3 runs to 13 residues. CDR3 DNA: TGTGCCAGCAGCTTAGGTAGAGGCGGGGAGCTGTTTTTT. Protein sequence: CASSLGRGGELFF. The whole variable domain, remainder taken from reference TRBV7-2 and TRBJ2-2, is GAGVSQSPSNKVTEKGKDVELRCDPISGHTALYWYRQSLGQGLEFLIYFQGNSAPDKSGLPSDRFSAERTGGSVSTLTIQRTQQEDSAVYLCASSLGRGGELFFGEGSRLTVL.

V gene TRBV7-9 combines with J gene TRBJ1-2; TRBD1 might be the D (6 bases). V was cut by 2 bases and J by 1 base, with 8 bases left in between. The CDR3 totals 14 residues. Germline V gene sequence: CDR1 SEHNR, CDR2 FQNEAQ (reference sequence). Here the CDR3 DNA reads TGTGCCAGCAGCTTACGACAGGTTAACTATGGCTACACCTTC. Amino acid sequence: CASSLRQVNYGYTF.

This chain joins TRBV3-1 (or the pseudogene TRBV3-2) and TRBJ2-5; 9 bases align to TRBD2. With V trimmed by 1 base and J by 3 bases, 3 bases remained unmatched. The CDR3 sequence is 15 residues long. Germline V gene data show CDR1 as LGHDT and CDR2 as YNNKEL (reference sequence). CDR3 nucleotide sequence: TGTGCCAGCAGCCAAGCGATAGCGGGAGAAGAGACCCAGTACTTC. Its protein is CASSQAIAGEETQYF.

Here the CDR3 DNA reads TGTGCCAGCTCACCAGACAGGGTGGACACTGAAGCTTTCTTT. Protein: CASSPDRVDTEAFF. V usage is TRBV18 and J usage is TRBJ1-1, with 7 bases identical to TRBD1. CDR3 length: 14 amino acids. J lost 3 bases, V lost 2 bases, and 3 bases had no gene match. Germline values: CDR1 KGHSH, CDR2 LQKENI.

This chain connects TRBV3-1 (or the pseudogene TRBV3-2) to TRBJ1-2; 8 bases align to TRBD1. CDR1 and CDR2 (germline): LGHDT, YNNKEL (reference sequence). V lost 6 bases and J lost 6; bases outside the gene matches: 9. The CDR3 runs 14 residues. CDR3 sequence reads: CASRGRGRINGYTF. CDR3 DNA sequence: TGTGCCAGCAGGGGCAGGGGGCGCATTAATGGCTACACCTTC.

The V and J genes are TRBV2 and TRBJ1-1; D call uncertain. The germline CDR1 and CDR2 sequences are SNHLY and FYNNEI. V was trimmed by 6 bases and J by 6 bases, leaving 14 bases between them. The CDR3 covers 13 residues. The DNA of the CDR3 is TGTGCCAGCAGCCCCCTAACTGTCCCTGAAGCTTTCTTT. This codes for CASSPLTVPEAFF.

The CDR3 sequence is CASSYSNPLAGVPDTQYF. DNA of the CDR3: TGTGCCAGCAGTTACTCCAACCCACTAGCGGGGGTACCAGATACGCAGTATTTT. The chain combines TRBV6-2 or TRBV6-3 with TRBJ2-3; 11 nucleotides align to TRBD2. Trimming took 0 bases from V and 4 from J; bases not matched to a gene: 9. The germline gives CDR1 MNHEY, CDR2 SVGEGT. This CDR3 is built from 18 residues.

J is TRBJ2-3 and V is TRBV11-2; D ambiguous. The V gene's germline CDR1 is SGHAT and CDR2 FQNNGV. The CDR3 spans 14 residues. V was pared by 2 bases and J by 4 bases, with 10 bases between. The DNA for the CDR3 is TGTGCCAGCAGCTTAAAAACTGAACCAGATACGCAGTATTTT. Amino acids: CASSLKTEPDTQYF.

This rearrangement joins TRBV7-2 to TRBJ2-7, with 8 bases fitting TRBD1. V lost 2 bases to trimming and J lost 2 bases; unmatched junction nucleotides: 5. From germline, CDR1 is SGHTA and CDR2 FQGNSA. The CDR3 is 15 amino acids. Here the CDR3 DNA reads TGTGCCAGCAGCTTACCGGGACAGGCCGCCTACGAGCAGTACTTC. Amino acids: CASSLPGQAAYEQYF.

This sequence joins TRBV10-1 and TRBJ2-1; D might be TRBD2 (5 bases). This CDR3 spans 21 amino acids. The germline CDR1 and CDR2 sequences are WNHNN and SYGVQD (reference sequence). Trimming left V 0 bases short and J 3 bases short, with 27 bases between. CDR3 sequence (DNA): TGCGCCAGCAGTGAGTCGGGTGGGGAAAGGATGAGGACTCCCAGCTACAATGAGCAGTTCTTC. Translated: CASSESGGERMRTPSYNEQFF.

The sample holds a few counts of this clone. The chain combines TRBV28 with TRBJ1-1, with unresolved D. V lost 3 bases, J lost 1 base, and 9 bases lay in between. CDR3 length: 14 residues. Germline values: CDR1 MDHEN, CDR2 SYDVKM. The CDR3 DNA reads as TGTGCCAGCAGTTTGCCGGCGGGGAACACTGAAGCTTTCTTT. Encoded protein: CASSLPAGNTEAFF.

This clone was seen a few times. This rearrangement joins TRBV5-4 to TRBJ1-1, with a tentative D call TRBD1 (5 bases). Per the germline V gene, CDR1 is SGHNT and CDR2 is YYREEE (reference sequence). With 2 bases removed from V and 3 bases from J, the gap between germline ends came to 8 bases. The CDR3 covers 13 residues. CDR3 region: CASSFGGYTEAFF. CDR3 nucleotides: TGTGCCAGCAGCTTCGGGGGGTACACTGAAGCTTTCTTT.

This chain uses TRBV6-5 with TRBJ1-4; 7 bases agree with TRBD1. Germline loops: CDR1 MNHEY, CDR2 SVGAGI. This CDR3 comprises 13 residues. Trimming at V came to 10 bases and at J to 3 bases, leaving 5 bases not matched to a gene. CDR3 nucleotides: TGTGCCACGACAGGGCTCCCTAATGAAAAACTGTTTTTT. This encodes CATTGLPNEKLFF.

The V and J genes are TRBV5-1 and TRBJ2-6; D not certain. CDR1 SGHRS and CDR2 YFSETQ come from the germline V gene. Trimming pared 0 bases from V and 7 bases from J, leaving 14 bases between. The CDR3 extends over 16 amino acids. In nucleotides, the CDR3 is TGCGCCAGCAGCTTGGCCCCTCTAGATCGAGCCAACGTCCTGACTTTC. Translated: CASSLAPLDRANVLTF.

This chain uses TRBV4-3 with TRBJ1-1; no definite D call. V lost 8 bases and J lost 4, with 11 bases in between. This CDR3 is built from 12 residues. Germline values: CDR1 LGHNA, CDR2 YSLEER. DNA of the CDR3: TGCGCCAGCGGAGGTTCGACCACTGAAGCTTTCTTT. It translates to CASGGSTTEAFF.

The chain has TRBV4-1 and TRBJ2-1; no reliable D call. V was pared by 1 base and J by 9 bases, with 7 bases between. This CDR3 comprises 12 residues. CDR1 and CDR2 from the germline V gene are MGHRA and YSYEKL. CDR3 nucleotides: TGCGCCAGCAGCCAAGGAGAGAGTGAGCAGTTCTTC. It yields the protein CASSQGESEQFF.

V gene TRBV5-1 combines with J gene TRBJ1-5; D might be TRBD1 (6 bases). CDR1 is SGHRS and CDR2 is YFSETQ in the germline V gene. Trimming cost V 7 bases and J 4 bases, with 12 bases left between them. This CDR3 is 13 amino acids long. The DNA for the CDR3 is TGCGCCAGCCGACAGGAGAGGAATCAGCCCCAGCATTTT. Protein sequence: CASRQERNQPQHF.

V is TRBV12-3 or TRBV12-4 and J is TRBJ1-5, with unresolved D. The CDR3 has 11 amino acids. V shed 4 bases and J shed 4 bases, with 2 bases lying between them. Here the CDR3 DNA reads TGTGCCAGCAGTTCTAATCAGCCCCAGCATTTT. Encoded protein: CASSSNQPQHF.

The chain employs TRBV20-1 and TRBJ1-3; 7 bases are shared with TRBD1. Germline CDR1 and CDR2: DFQATT and SNEGSKA (reference sequence). The J segment lost 7 bases and the V segment lost 3 bases, leaving 12 bases of the junction unmatched. The CDR3 is made up of 15 amino acids. The CDR3, as DNA: TGCAGTGCTAGTCCCGGGACAGAAGGGAGGAACACCATATATTTT. Protein product: CSASPGTEGRNTIYF.

This clone was detected only once. The chain is built from TRBV7-8 and TRBJ2-2; tentative D call: TRBD2 (5 bases). CDR1 SGHVS and CDR2 FQNEAQ come from the germline V gene. This CDR3 region has 19 residues. V lost 5 bases, J lost 0 bases, and 22 bases lay in between. In DNA form, the CDR3 reads TGTGCCAGCAGCCCAGAAGTGACCCTAGCCCTCGCGAACACCGGGGAGCTGTTTTTT. Amino acids: CASSPEVTLALANTGELFF.

This clone was observed a few times. The J gene is TRBJ2-5, the V gene TRBV9; 7 nucleotides match TRBD2. From germline, CDR1 is SGDLS and CDR2 YYNGEE. The V and J ends lost 3 bases and 2 bases, in that order; junction bases with no gene match: 7. The CDR3 runs 15 residues. CDR3 sequence reads: CASSDELASQETQYF. DNA for the CDR3: TGTGCCAGCAGCGACGAACTAGCGAGTCAAGAGACCCAGTACTTC.

The chain employs TRBV9 and TRBJ2-1; TRBD2 is a possible D gene (6 bases). V lost 0 bases and J lost 5, with 9 bases in between. Looked up from germline, CDR1 is SGDLS and CDR2 is YYNGEE. The CDR3 covers 14 residues. CDR3 nucleotide sequence: TGTGCCAGCAGCGTAGTCGGGAGAGACAATGAGCAGTTCTTC. Encoded protein: CASSVVGRDNEQFF.

The rearrangement uses TRBV15 and TRBJ2-2, with D possibly being TRBD2 (6 bases). Looked up from germline, CDR1 is LNHNV and CDR2 is YYDKDF (reference sequence). The V and J ends lost 3 bases and 3 bases respectively, with 14 bases between them. This CDR3 comprises 16 residues. The CDR3 region has the DNA TGTGCCACCAGCAGGTGGGAGACTAGTGACACCGGGGAGCTGTTTTTT. Its translation: CATSRWETSDTGELFF.

This clone showed up just once. The CDR3 spells CASSGRDRGNYGYTF. In DNA form, the CDR3 reads TGTGCCAGCAGCGGCAGGGACAGGGGGAACTATGGCTACACCTTC. The J gene is TRBJ1-2, the V gene TRBV7-9; 11 bases line up with TRBD1. The V gene's germline CDR1 is SEHNR and CDR2 FQNEAQ (reference sequence). The CDR3 totals 15 residues. With 5 bases clipped from V and 2 bases from J, the junction kept 4 bases outside the gene matches.